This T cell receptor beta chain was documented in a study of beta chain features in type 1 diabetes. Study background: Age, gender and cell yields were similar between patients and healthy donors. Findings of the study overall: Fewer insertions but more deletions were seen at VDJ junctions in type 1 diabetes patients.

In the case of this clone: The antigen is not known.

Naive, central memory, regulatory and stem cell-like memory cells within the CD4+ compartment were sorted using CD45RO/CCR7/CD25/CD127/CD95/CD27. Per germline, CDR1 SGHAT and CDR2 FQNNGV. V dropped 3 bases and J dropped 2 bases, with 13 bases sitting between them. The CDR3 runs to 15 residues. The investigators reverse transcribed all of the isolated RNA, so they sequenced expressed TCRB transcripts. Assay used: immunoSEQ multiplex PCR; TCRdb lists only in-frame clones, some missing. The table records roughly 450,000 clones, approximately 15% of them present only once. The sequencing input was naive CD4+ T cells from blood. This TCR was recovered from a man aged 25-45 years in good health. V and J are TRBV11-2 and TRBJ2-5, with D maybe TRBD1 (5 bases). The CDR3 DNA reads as TGTGCCAGCAGCTTGAAAGGACACATACAAGAGACCCAGTACTTC. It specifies CASSLKGHIQETQYF. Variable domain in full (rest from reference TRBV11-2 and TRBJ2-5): EAGVAQSPRYKIIEKRQSVAFWCNPISGHATLYWYQQILGQGPKLLIQFQNNGVVDDSQLPKDRFSAERLKGVDSTLKIQPAKLEDSAVYLCASSLKGHIQETQYFGPGTRLLVL.